The count of the clone carrying this T cell receptor (beta chain) is one. Deletions cut 0 bases from V and 3 bases from J, with 15 bases between. Germline V gives CDR1 SGHVS, CDR2 FQNEAQ. This CDR3 has 16 amino acids. The record originates from a study of T cell changes during pregnancy in multiple sclerosis. The repertoire was sequenced with immunoSEQ multiplex PCR; TCRdb's copy has only in-frame clones and lacks some. Among around 80,000 clones listed, about 90% were seen once. The sequence came from a female donor with multiple sclerosis, enrolled in a pregnancy study. The chain recombines TRBV7-8 with TRBJ2-7; D possibly corresponds to TRBD1 (6 bases). Specimen: peripheral blood, collected before pregnancy. This chain's CDR3 is CASSLAADSINYEQYF. For the CDR3, the DNA is TGTGCCAGCAGCTTAGCGGCGGACAGCATAAACTACGAGCAGTACTTC.